This entry lists 15 T cell receptor beta chains sequenced from one sample in a study of T cell clonality in common variable immunodeficiency. Produced via immunoSEQ multiplex PCR; TCRdb's table is partial and in-frame only. The data show under 45,000 clones, none appearing only once, with approximately 3.5% held by the ten largest. Specimen: peripheral blood mononuclear cells. All receptors come from a person aged 18 to 75 in good health.

This clone qualifies as medium-sized. The read gets to within 3 residues of the CDR3 end, and the germline J gene fills in the rest. This sequence joins TRBV7-3 and TRBJ2-3; 9 bases are shared with TRBD2. CDR3 length: 17 amino acids. The germline gives CDR1 SGHTA, CDR2 FQGTGA. Trimming took 2 bases from V and 0 from J; bases not matched to a gene: 6. The chain's CDR3 is CASSLGPSGTSTDTQYF. The part of the CDR3 DNA that was read is TGTGCCAGCAGCTTAGGTCCTAGCGGGACTAGCACAGATACG. The full variable domain, rest sourced from reference TRBV7-3 and TRBJ2-3, is GAGVSQTPSNKVTEKGKYVELRCDPISGHTALYWYRQSLGQGPEFLIYFQGTGAADDSGLPNDRFFAVRPEGSVSTLKIQRTERGDSAVYLCASSLGPSGTSTDTQYFGPGTRLTVL.

On this clone: The read terminates 3 residues before the CDR3 end, so the remaining end is supplied by the germline J gene. V is TRBV6-1 and J is TRBJ1-4; D unresolved. There are 14 residues in the CDR3. Trimming removed 4 bases at V and 7 bases at J, with 13 bases between. Germline CDR1 and CDR2: MNHNS and SASEGT. The part of the CDR3 DNA that was read is TGTGCCAGCAGTGGCAGGCGAACCGCTGAAAAA. Translation gives CASSGRRTAEK. The whole CDR3 protein is CASSGRRTAEKLFF.

This clone was picked up many times. The CDR3 end is not reached by the read, which stops 3 residues before it; the germline J gene fills it in. The chain uses TRBV30 and TRBJ2-7; unclear D gene. V lost 1 base and J 5 bases, leaving 12 bases between the germline ends. Germline CDR1 reads GTSNPN; CDR2 reads SVGIG (reference sequence). This CDR3 is built from 13 residues. CDR3 DNA (partial): TGTGCCTGGAGTGGGGCAGTTGTCCACGAG. Its protein product is CAWSGAVVHE. The complete CDR3 sequence is CAWSGAVVHEQYF.

The table lists this clone with many counts. The CDR3 goes on 3 residues after the read ends, and that part is filled in from the germline J gene. The chain combines TRBV6-1 with TRBJ1-1; tentative D call: TRBD1 (6 bases). The CDR3 is 14 amino acids. Trimming left V 4 bases short and J 1 base short, with 10 bases between. From germline, CDR1 is MNHNS and CDR2 SASEGT. CDR3 sequence reads: CASSGPGQNTEAFF. CDR3 DNA (partial): TGTGCCAGCAGTGGTCCGGGACAGAACACTGAA.

About this clone: Read sequence stops 3 residues before the CDR3 end, and the germline J gene provides the missing end. The chain uses TRBV19 and TRBJ1-2; D is uncertain. CDR1 and CDR2 (germline): LNHDA, SQIVND (reference sequence). This CDR3 has 15 amino acids. The CDR3 DNA, read in part, is TGTGCCAGTAGTATTAGCCAAAATTCTGGGTCGGGC. It codes for CASSISQNSGSG. The complete CDR3 protein is CASSISQNSGSGYTF.

This clone was observed at least ten times. The CDR3 end falls 3 residues outside the read, so it is completed with the germline J gene. The gene calls are TRBV20-1 and TRBJ1-2; D remains unclear. The germline CDR1 and CDR2 sequences are DFQATT and SNEGSKA (reference sequence). The CDR3 contains 12 residues. Trimming cost V 0 bases and J 3 bases, with 5 bases left between them. The CDR3 protein is CSARDGDYGYTF. The sequenced part of the CDR3 DNA is TGCAGTGCTAGAGACGGGGACTATGGC.

Worth noting for this clone: The read stops 3 residues short of the end of the CDR3; the missing end is completed from the germline J gene. The V call is TRBV13, the J call TRBJ2-7, with TRBD2 matching over 13 bases. The CDR3 has 16 residues. Germline values: CDR1 PRHDT, CDR2 FYEKMQ (reference sequence). The junction had 2 bases not matched to a gene; V was cut back by 3 bases and J by 0 bases. This CDR3 reads CASSFRLAGGSYEQYF. The DNA read from the CDR3 is TGTGCCAGCAGCTTCAGACTAGCGGGAGGCTCCTACGAG.

This clone was seen at least ten times. Read data end 3 residues before the CDR3 end; the end is taken from the germline J gene. The chain is built from TRBV30 and TRBJ1-1; 8 positions agree with TRBD1. The CDR3 consists of 13 residues. V lost 3 bases to trimming and J lost 4 bases; unmatched junction nucleotides: 4. Germline V gene sequence: CDR1 GTSNPN, CDR2 SVGIG (reference sequence). The CDR3 sequence is CAWRSGGGTEAFF. The part of the CDR3 DNA that was read is TGTGCCTGGAGGTCAGGGGGCGGCACTGAA.

This clone has a handful of counts. The read is 3 residues too short to cover the CDR3 end, so that end is filled in from the germline J gene. The J gene is TRBJ1-1, the V gene TRBV2; D is possibly TRBD1 (6 bases). This CDR3 is 15 amino acids long. V dropped 7 bases and J dropped 4 bases, with 19 bases sitting between them. Germline CDR1 and CDR2: SNHLY and FYNNEI. The sequenced part of the CDR3 DNA is TGTGCCAGCACCTCCGAGGGGGGGCTAGGCACTGAA. Translated, it gives CASTSEGGLGTE. The full CDR3 protein is CASTSEGGLGTEAFF.

This clone was picked up many times. The CDR3 end falls 3 residues outside the read, so it is completed with the germline J gene. V usage is TRBV29-1 and J usage is TRBJ2-3, with a weak D call TRBD2 (7 bases). Trimming cost V 6 bases and J 3 bases, with 19 bases left between them. Germline-derived CDR1 and CDR2 are SQVTM and ANQGSEA. There are 15 residues in the CDR3. CDR3 DNA, as far as it was read: TGCAGCGTGACCCTCGGGGGGCAGGGGACAGATACG. It translates to CSVTLGGQGTDT. The full CDR3 sequence reads CSVTLGGQGTDTQYF.

This clone was seen repeatedly, ten times or more. Read data end 3 residues before the CDR3 end; the end is taken from the germline J gene. The rearrangement joins TRBV9 to TRBJ2-3; 9 nucleotides line up with TRBD2. The V gene end was trimmed by 4 bases and the J gene end by 6 bases; junction bases not matched to a gene: 9. This CDR3 spans 15 amino acids. CDR1 and CDR2 from the germline V gene are SGDLS and YYNGEE. CDR3 bases read: TGTGCCAGCAGCATCCGTGATGGACTAGCGGATACG. Translated: CASSIRDGLADT. The complete CDR3 sequence is CASSIRDGLADTQYF. The full variable domain, in which reference TRBV9 and TRBJ2-3 provide the parts outside the CDR3, is DSGVTQTPKHLITATGQRVTLRCSPRSGDLSVYWYQQSLDQGLQFLIQYYNGEERAKGNILERFSAQQFPDLHSELNLSSLELGDSALYFCASSIRDGLADTQYFGPGTRLTVL.

This clone appeared many times. The chain's CDR3 is CSARDLSGNSDTQYF. The sequenced CDR3 bases are TGCAGTGCTAGAGATCTTAGCGGGAACTCAGATACG. This chain joins TRBV20-1 and TRBJ2-3; 8 bases match TRBD2. The CDR3 is cut off 3 residues early in the read; its end comes from the germline J gene. The CDR3 has 15 amino acids. The germline V gene encodes CDR1 DFQATT and CDR2 SNEGSKA (reference sequence). V trimming: 0 bases; J trimming: 4 bases; junction bases outside the gene matches: 6.

This clone has just a few counts. The observed sequence ends 3 residues before the CDR3 terminus, with the missing tail filled in from the germline J gene. This chain joins TRBV6-1 and TRBJ2-7; 9 bases line up with TRBD2. Germline V lookup: CDR1 MNHNS, CDR2 SASEGT. The V and J ends lost 0 bases and 3 bases, in that order; junction bases with no gene match: 3. The CDR3 has 15 amino acids. CDR3 bases read: TGTGCCAGCAGTGAAGCCCTAGCGGGGAACTACGAG. Its protein is CASSEALAGNYE. The entire CDR3 is CASSEALAGNYEQYF.

This clone showed up many times. Just one base apart from a much larger clone, this may be a read error. The CDR3 is cut off 3 residues early in the read; its end comes from the germline J gene. The chain uses TRBV10-3 and TRBJ2-2; either TRBD1 or TRBD2 may supply D (5 bases each). The CDR3 is 16 amino acids. Germline CDR1 and CDR2: ENHRY and SYGVKD. CDR3 DNA (partial): TGTGCCATACACGAGGGGCCTTCCTCTGGGGCCAACGTG. Amino acid sequence: CAIHEGPSSGANV. The full CDR3 protein reads CAIHEGPSSGANVLFF.

This clone was detected many times. Coverage ceases 3 residues before the CDR3 finishes, and the germline J gene fills in the end. This chain joins TRBV20-1 and TRBJ1-2; TRBD1 might be the D (5 bases). Germline V lookup: CDR1 DFQATT, CDR2 SNEGSKA (reference sequence). The CDR3 contains 13 residues. V gave up 3 bases and J gave up 0 bases, with 8 bases separating them. The CDR3 DNA, read in part, is TGCAGTGCTAGCGCAGGGCCTAACTATGGC. Translating it yields CSASAGPNYG. The CDR3, in full, reads CSASAGPNYGYTF.